The T cell receptor beta chain under discussion was sequenced for a study of blood T cell repertoires in COVID-19. Some clones are missing from TCRdb's copy, which holds only in-frame ones; the method was immunoSEQ multiplex PCR. The repertoire consists of about 300,000 clones, with roughly 88% occurring once and the leading ten covering under 8%. V was shortened by 0 bases and J by 0 bases, with 12 bases between the two germline ends. The CDR3 length is 16 residues. Looked up from germline, CDR1 is SGHRS and CDR2 is YFSETQ. The rearrangement joins TRBV5-1 to TRBJ1-1; D uncertain. The specimen sequenced was peripheral blood. This receptor was taken from a woman in her 30s who had recovered from COVID-19. The CDR3 sequence: CASSLARVGVNTEAFF. The CDR3 DNA reads as TGCGCCAGCAGCTTGGCCCGGGTCGGAGTGAACACTGAAGCTTTCTTT.